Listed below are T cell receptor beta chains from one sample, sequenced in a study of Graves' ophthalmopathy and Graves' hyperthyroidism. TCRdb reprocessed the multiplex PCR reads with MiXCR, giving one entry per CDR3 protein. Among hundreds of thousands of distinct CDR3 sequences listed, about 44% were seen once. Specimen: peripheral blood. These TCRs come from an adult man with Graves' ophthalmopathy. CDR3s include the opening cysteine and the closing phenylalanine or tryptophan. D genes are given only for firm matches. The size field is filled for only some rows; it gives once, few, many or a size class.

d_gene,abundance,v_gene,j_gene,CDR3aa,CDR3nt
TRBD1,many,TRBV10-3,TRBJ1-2,CAISDAPGTGDGYTF,TGTGCCATCAGTGACGCCCCGGGGACAGGGGATGGCTACACCTTC
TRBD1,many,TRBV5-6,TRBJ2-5,CASSRTGEETQYF,TGTGCCAGCAGCCGGACAGGGGAGGAGACCCAGTACTTC
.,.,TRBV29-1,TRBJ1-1,CSVDSVGVNTEAFF,TGCAGCGTTGACTCGGTCGGGGTGAACACTGAAGCTTTCTTT
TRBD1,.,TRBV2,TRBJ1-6,CASSEWDSSYSPLHF,TGTGCCAGCAGTGAATGGGACAGTTCTTATTCACCCCTCCACTTT
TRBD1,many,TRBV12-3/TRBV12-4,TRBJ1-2,CASSLRDRGYGYTF,TGTGCCAGCAGTTTAAGGGACAGGGGGTATGGCTACACCTTC
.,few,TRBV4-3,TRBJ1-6,CASSQGHTNSPLHF,TGCGCCAGCAGCCAAGGACACACTAATTCACCCCTCCACTTT
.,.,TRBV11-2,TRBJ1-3,CASSRNSKLQHPSF,TGTGCCAGCAGCCGAAACAGCAAGTTACAACACCCTAGTTTT
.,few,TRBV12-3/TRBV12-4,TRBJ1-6,CASSRHNSPLHF,TGTGCCAGCAGTCGTCATAATTCACCCCTCCACTTT
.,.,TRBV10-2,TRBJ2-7,CASSVVPGTYEQYF,TGCGCCAGCAGCGTTGTTCCAGGAACCTACGAGCAGTACTTC
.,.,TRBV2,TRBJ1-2,CASIKGAGWDGYTF,TGTGCCAGCATAAAAGGGGCAGGGTGGGATGGCTACACCTTC
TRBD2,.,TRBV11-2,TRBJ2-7,CASSFRLAGSIYEQYF,TGTGCCAGCAGCTTCCGACTAGCGGGATCGATCTACGAGCAGTACTTC
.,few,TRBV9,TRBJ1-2,CASSVRPFYGYTF,TGTGCCAGCAGCGTAAGGCCTTTCTATGGCTACACCTTC
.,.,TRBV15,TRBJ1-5,CATSRAGRPETQHF,TGTGCCACCAGCAGGGCGGGACGGCCGGAGACCCAGCATTTT
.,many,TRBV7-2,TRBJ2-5,CASSQASLRETQYF,TGTGCCAGCAGCCAAGCTAGCCTGCGGGAGACCCAGTACTTC
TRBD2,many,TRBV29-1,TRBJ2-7,CSVRAGSLDEQYF,TGCAGCGTGAGAGCGGGGAGCCTCGACGAGCAGTACTTC
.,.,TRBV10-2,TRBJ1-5,CACSARGSGGAGQPQHF,.
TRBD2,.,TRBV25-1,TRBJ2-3,CASRPSGGPSTDTQYF,TGTGCCAGCAGACCTAGCGGGGGGCCTAGCACAGATACGCAGTATTTT
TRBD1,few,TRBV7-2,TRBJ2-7,CASSPSDRAYEQYF,TGTGCCAGCAGCCCCTCGGACAGGGCCTACGAGCAGTACTTC
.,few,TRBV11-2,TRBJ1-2,CASRSPTANYGYTF,TGTGCCAGCAGAAGTCCGACCGCTAACTATGGCTACACCTTC
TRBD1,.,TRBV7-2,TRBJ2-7,CASSKDRGSYEQYF,TGTGCCAGCAGCAAAGACAGGGGGTCCTACGAGCAGTACTTC
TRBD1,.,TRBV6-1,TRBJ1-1,CASSWGGQGVAEAFF,TGTGCCAGCAGCTGGGGGGGACAGGGGGTCGCTGAAGCTTTCTTT
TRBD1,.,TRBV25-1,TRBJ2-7,CASRFTGGYEQYF,TGTGCCAGCAGATTTACAGGGGGCTACGAGCAGTACTTC
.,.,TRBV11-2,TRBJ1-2,CASSHRDGTLSGNTF,TGTGCCAGCAGCCACCGGGACGGAACCCTCTCTGGAAACACCTTC
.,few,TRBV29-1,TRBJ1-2,CSVQVRNGAVYGYTF,TGCAGCGTTCAAGTTCGAAACGGAGCTGTCTATGGCTACACCTTC
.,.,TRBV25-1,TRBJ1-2,CASRRVGLSYGYTF,TGTGCCAGCAGGCGGGTCGGTCTCTCGTATGGCTACACCTTC
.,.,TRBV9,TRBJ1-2,CASSRGDGGFDKDYGYTF,TGTGCCAGCAGCCGAGGGGACGGGGGATTTGATAAGGACTATGGCTACACCTTC
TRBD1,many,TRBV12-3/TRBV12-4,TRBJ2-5,CASSLLGDRETQYF,TGTGCCAGCAGTTTACTCGGGGACAGGGAGACCCAGTACTTC
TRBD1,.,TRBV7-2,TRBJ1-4,CASSDRGANEKLFF,TGTGCCAGCAGCGACAGGGGCGCTAATGAAAAACTGTTTTTT
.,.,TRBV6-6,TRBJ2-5,CASRARGLQETQYF,TGTGCCAGCAGGGCCAGAGGACTCCAAGAGACCCAGTACTTC
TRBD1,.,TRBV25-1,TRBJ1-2,CASSPRQGARGYTF,TGTGCCAGCAGTCCTCGACAGGGAGCGCGTGGCTACACCTTC
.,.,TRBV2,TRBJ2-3,CASSGRGGRTDTQYF,TGTGCCAGCAGTGGTAGAGGAGGTCGCACAGATACGCAGTATTTT
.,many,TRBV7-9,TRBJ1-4,CASSLGGLRGEKLFF,TGTGCCAGCAGCTTAGGTGGCCTGAGAGGAGAAAAACTGTTTTTT
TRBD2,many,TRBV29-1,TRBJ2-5,CSVEDPGGGEETQYF,TGCAGCGTTGAAGATCCCGGGGGGGGAGAAGAGACCCAGTACTTC
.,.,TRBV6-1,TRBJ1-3,CASSELSSGNTIYF,TGTGCCAGCAGTGAGTTGAGCTCTGGAAACACCATATATTTT
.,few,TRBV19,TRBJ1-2,CASSIPGMSNYGYTF,TGTGCCAGTAGTATTCCCGGCATGTCGAACTATGGCTACACCTTC
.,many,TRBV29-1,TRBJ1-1,CSVEEKGGGTEAFF,TGCAGCGTTGAAGAAAAGGGCGGTGGGACTGAAGCTTTCTTT
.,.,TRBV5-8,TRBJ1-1,CASSLGGQPNTEAFF,TGTGCCAGCAGCTTGGGCGGGCAGCCGAACACTGAAGCTTTCTTT
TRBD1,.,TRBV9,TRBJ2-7,CASSVDGTGYNEQYF,TGTGCCAGCAGCGTAGATGGGACAGGGTATAACGAGCAGTACTTC
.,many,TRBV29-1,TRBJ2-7,CSVEIVRPPLYEQYF,TGCAGCGTTGAAATCGTCAGGCCGCCCCTCTACGAGCAGTACTTC
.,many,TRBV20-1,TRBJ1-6,CSGIGGGSPLHF,TGCAGTGGGATTGGGGGGGGTTCACCCCTCCACTTT
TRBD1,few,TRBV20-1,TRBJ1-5,CSASGTGGQGNQPQHF,TGCAGTGCTAGCGGGACAGGAGGTCAAGGCAATCAGCCCCAGCATTTT
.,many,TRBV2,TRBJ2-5,CASSEGDTMTQYF,TGTGCCAGCAGTGAAGGCGACACGATGACCCAGTACTTC
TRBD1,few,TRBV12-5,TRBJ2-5,CASGTGTGGTQYF,TGTGCTAGTGGGACGGGGACAGGCGGGACCCAGTACTTC
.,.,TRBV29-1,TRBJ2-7,CSVCKGGTAYF,TGCAGCGTTTGTAAAGGAGGGACAGCCTACTTC
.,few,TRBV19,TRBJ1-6,CASSIEGPLRPDSPLHF,TGTGCCAGTAGTATAGAGGGGCCGTTAAGGCCGGACTCACCCCTCCACTTT